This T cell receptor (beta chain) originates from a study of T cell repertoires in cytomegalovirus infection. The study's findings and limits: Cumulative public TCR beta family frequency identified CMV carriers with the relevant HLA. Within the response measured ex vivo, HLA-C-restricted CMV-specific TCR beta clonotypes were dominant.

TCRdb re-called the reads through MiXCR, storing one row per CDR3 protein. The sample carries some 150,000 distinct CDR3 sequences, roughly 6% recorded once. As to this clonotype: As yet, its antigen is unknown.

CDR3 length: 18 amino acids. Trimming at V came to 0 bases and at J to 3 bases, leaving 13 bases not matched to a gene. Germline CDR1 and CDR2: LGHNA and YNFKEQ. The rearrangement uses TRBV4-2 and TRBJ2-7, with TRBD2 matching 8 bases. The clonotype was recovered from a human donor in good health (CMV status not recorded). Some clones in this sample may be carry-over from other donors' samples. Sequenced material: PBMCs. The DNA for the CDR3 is TGTGCCAGCAGCCAAGACCGGGGAGGGCGGGGGGAAGACTACGAGCAGTACTTC. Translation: CASSQDRGGRGEDYEQYF.